This TCR beta chain was observed in a study of PD-L1 blockade in urothelial cancer. This clone showed up just a few times. What it binds is not known. Method: immunoSEQ multiplex PCR; TCRdb's copy keeps in-frame clones and lacks some. Among some 35,000 clones, more than 35% were seen once, and the ten largest hold 8.5% to 10%. The CDR3 sequence is 14 residues long. Trimming cost V 4 bases and J 2 bases, with 12 bases left between them. CDR1 and CDR2 (germline): SGDLS, YYNGEE. Study-level results: The study found that durable-benefit patients expanded tumor-associated blood clones more at 3 weeks.

This sequence originates from a man aged 55 to 69 with urothelial cancer. Sequenced here: tumor tissue, sampled before atezolizumab (anti-PD-L1) treatment. The rearrangement links TRBV9 to TRBJ2-5; TRBD1 might be the D (6 bases). CDR3: CASSPGVGQETQYF. The CDR3 DNA sequence: TGTGCCAGCAGCCCAGGGGTCGGTCAAGAGACCCAGTACTTC.